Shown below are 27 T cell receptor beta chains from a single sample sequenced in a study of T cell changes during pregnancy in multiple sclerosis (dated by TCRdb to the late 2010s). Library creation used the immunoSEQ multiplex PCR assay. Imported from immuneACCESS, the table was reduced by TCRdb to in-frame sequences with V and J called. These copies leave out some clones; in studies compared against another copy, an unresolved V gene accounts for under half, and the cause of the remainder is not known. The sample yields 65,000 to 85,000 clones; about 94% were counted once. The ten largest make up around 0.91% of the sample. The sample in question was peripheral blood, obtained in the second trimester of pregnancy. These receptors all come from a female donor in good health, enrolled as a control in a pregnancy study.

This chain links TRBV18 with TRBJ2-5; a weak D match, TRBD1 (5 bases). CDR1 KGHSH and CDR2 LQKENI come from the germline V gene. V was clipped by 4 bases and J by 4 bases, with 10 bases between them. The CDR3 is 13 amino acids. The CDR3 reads CASSLTQGETQYF. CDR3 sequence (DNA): TGTGCCAGCTCACTGACCCAGGGAGAGACCCAGTACTTC.

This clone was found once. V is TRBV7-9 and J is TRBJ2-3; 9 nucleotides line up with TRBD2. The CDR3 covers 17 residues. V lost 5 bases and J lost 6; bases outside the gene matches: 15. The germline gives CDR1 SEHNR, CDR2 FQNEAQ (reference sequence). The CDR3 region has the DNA TGTGCCAGCAGCCCCCGGGTCGGTAGCGGGAGAGTGGATACGCAGTATTTT. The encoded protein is CASSPRVGSGRVDTQYF.

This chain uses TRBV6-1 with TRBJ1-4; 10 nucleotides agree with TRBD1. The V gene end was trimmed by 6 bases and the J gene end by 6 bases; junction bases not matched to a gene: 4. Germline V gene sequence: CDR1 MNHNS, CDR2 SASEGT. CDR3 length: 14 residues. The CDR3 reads CASSGQGGHEKLFF. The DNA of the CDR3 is TGTGCCAGCAGCGGACAGGGGGGTCATGAAAAACTGTTTTTT.

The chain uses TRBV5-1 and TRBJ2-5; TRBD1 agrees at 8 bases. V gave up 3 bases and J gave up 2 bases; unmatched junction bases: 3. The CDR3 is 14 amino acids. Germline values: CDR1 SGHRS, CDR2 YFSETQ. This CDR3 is CASSSTGEQETQYF. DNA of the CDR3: TGCGCCAGCAGCTCGACAGGGGAACAAGAGACCCAGTACTTC.

In DNA form, the CDR3 reads TGTGCCAGCCACCTCGGGGGAACAGGGGGAGAAGCCTCAGATACGCAGTATTTT. It translates to CASHLGGTGGEASDTQYF. The chain joins TRBV25-1 to TRBJ2-3; 8 nucleotides line up with TRBD1. V dropped 8 bases and J dropped 4; count of bases not matched to a gene: 20. The V gene's germline CDR1 is MGHDK and CDR2 SYGVNS. The CDR3 extends over 18 amino acids. Together with reference TRBV25-1 and TRBJ2-3, the CDR3 gives the full variable domain: EADIYQTPRYLVIGTGKKITLECSQTMGHDKMYWYQQDPGMELHLIHYSYGVNSTEKGDLSSESTVSRIRTEHFPLTLESARPSHTSQYLCASHLGGTGGEASDTQYFGPGTRLTVL.

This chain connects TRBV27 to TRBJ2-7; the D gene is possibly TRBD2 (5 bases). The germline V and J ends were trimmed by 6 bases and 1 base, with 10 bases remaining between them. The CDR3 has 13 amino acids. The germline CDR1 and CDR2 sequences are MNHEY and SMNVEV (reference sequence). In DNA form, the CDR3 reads TGTGCCAGCAGCGCCCGAGGGTCCTACGAGCAGTACTTC. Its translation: CASSARGSYEQYF.

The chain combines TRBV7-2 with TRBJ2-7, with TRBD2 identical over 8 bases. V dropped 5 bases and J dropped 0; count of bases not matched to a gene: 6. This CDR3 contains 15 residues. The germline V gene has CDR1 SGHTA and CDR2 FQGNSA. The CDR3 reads CASSKWSGSSYEQYF. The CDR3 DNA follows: TGTGCCAGCAGCAAGTGGAGCGGGAGCTCCTACGAGCAGTACTTC.

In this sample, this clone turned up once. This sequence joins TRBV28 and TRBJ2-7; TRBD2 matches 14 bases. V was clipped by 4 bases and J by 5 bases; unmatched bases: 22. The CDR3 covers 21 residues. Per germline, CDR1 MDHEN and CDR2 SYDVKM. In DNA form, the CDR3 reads TGTGCCAGCAGTTCTGACTCCGGGACTAGCGGGAGAGTTTATCGGACGAACGAGCAGTACTTC. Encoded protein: CASSSDSGTSGRVYRTNEQYF.

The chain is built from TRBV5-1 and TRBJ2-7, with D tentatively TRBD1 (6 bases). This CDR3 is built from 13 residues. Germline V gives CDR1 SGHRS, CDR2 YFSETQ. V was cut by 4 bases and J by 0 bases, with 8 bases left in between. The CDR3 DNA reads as TGCGCCAGCAGCCGACAGGTCTCCTACGAGCAGTACTTC. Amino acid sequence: CASSRQVSYEQYF.

For the CDR3, the DNA is TGCGCCAGCAGCCCGCGGACTGCGGCTGGCGATGAGCAGTTCTTC. Amino acids: CASSPRTAAGDEQFF. This sequence joins TRBV5-1 and TRBJ2-1; weak D call: TRBD2 (5 bases). Looked up from germline, CDR1 is SGHRS and CDR2 is YFSETQ. V gave up 4 bases and J gave up 8 bases, with 19 bases separating them. This CDR3 comprises 15 residues.

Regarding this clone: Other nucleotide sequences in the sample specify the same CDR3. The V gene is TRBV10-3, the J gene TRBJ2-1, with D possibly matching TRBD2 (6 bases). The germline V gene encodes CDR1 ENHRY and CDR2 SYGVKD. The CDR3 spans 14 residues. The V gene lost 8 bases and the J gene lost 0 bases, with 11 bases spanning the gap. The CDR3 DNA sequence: TGTGCCATCGGAACTAGCTCCTCCTACAATGAGCAGTTCTTC. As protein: CAIGTSSSYNEQFF.

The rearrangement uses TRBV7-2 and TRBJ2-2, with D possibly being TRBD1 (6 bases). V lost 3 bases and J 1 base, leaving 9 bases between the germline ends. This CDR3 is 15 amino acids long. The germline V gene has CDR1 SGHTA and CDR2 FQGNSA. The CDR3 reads CASSFSGVNTGELFF. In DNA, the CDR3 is TGTGCCAGCAGCTTCTCAGGGGTGAACACCGGGGAGCTGTTTTTT.

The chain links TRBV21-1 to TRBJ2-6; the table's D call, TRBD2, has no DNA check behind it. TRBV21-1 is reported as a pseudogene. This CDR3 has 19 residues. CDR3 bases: TGTGCCAGCAGCAAAGAGGGCAGGGTGGGGGGCTCTGGGGCCAACGTCCTGACTTTC. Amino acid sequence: CASSKEGRVGGSGANVLTF.

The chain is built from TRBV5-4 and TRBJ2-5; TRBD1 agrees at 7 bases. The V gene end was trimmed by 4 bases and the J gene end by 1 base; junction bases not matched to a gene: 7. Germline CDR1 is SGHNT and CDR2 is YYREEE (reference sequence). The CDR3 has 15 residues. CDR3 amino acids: CASSPLWDSQETQYF. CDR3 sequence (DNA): TGTGCCAGCAGCCCGCTTTGGGACAGCCAAGAGACCCAGTACTTC.

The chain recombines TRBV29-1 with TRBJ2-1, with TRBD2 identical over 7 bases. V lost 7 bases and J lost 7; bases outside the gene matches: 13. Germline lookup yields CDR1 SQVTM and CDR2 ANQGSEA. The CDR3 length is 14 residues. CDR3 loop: CSAATGTTLNEQFF. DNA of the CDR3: TGCAGCGCTGCTACCGGGACTACACTAAATGAGCAGTTCTTC.

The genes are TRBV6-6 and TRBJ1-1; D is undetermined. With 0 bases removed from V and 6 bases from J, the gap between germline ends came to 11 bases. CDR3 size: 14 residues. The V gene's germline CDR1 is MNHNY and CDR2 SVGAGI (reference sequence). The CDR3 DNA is TGTGCCAGCAGTTACTCGAATGGGCTGGCTGAAGCTTTCTTT. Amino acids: CASSYSNGLAEAFF.

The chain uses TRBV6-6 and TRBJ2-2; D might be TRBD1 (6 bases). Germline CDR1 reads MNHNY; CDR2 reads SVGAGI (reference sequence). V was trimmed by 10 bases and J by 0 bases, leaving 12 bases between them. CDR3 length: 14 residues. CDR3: CATMTGTNTGELFF. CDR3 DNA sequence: TGTGCCACCATGACAGGAACGAACACCGGGGAGCTGTTTTTT.

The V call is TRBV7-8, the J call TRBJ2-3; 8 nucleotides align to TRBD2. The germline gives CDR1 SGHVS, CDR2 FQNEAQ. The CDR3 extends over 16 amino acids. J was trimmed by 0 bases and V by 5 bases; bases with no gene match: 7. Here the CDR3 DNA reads TGTGCCAGCAGCCCTCTGACTAGCGTAAGCACAGATACGCAGTATTTT. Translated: CASSPLTSVSTDTQYF.

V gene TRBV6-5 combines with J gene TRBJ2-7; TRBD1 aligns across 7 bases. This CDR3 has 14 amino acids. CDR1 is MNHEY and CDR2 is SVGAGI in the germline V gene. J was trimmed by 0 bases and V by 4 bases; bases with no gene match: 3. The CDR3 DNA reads TGTGCCAGCAGTTTGACAGGGCCCTCCTACGAGCAGTACTTC. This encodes CASSLTGPSYEQYF.

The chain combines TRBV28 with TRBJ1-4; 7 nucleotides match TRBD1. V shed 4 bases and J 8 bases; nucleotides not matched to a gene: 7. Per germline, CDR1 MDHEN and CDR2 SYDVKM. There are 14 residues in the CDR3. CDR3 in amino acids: CASSSLQGLEKLFF. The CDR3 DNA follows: TGTGCCAGCAGTTCCCTACAGGGGCTGGAAAAACTGTTTTTT.

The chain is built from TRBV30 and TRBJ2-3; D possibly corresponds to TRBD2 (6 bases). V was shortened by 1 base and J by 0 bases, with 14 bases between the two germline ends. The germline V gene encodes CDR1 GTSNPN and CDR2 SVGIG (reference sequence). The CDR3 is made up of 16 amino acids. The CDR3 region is CAWSGGSGPSTDTQYF. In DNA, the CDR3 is TGTGCCTGGAGTGGGGGTAGCGGCCCTAGCACAGATACGCAGTATTTT.

The CDR3 sequence: CASSLMSETQYF. The CDR3 DNA sequence: TGTGCCAGCAGCTTAATGTCGGAGACCCAGTACTTC. The rearrangement joins TRBV7-9 to TRBJ2-5; D remains unclear. The CDR3 extends over 12 amino acids. Trimming pared 2 bases from V and 5 bases from J, leaving 6 bases between. Germline V CDR1 and CDR2: SEHNR, FQNEAQ (reference sequence).

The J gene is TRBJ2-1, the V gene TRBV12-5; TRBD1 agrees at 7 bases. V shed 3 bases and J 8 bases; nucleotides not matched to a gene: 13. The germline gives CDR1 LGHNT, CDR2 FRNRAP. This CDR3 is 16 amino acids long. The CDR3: CASGFTGQSRKDEQFF. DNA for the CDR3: TGTGCTAGTGGTTTCACGGGACAGAGTAGGAAGGATGAGCAGTTCTTC.

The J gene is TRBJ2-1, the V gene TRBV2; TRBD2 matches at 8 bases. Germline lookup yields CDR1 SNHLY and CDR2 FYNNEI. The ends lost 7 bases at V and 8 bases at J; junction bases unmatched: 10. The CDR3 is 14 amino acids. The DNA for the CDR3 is TGTGCCAGCAAGCGGGAGCTAGGATCGGATGAGCAGTTCTTC. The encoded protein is CASKRELGSDEQFF.

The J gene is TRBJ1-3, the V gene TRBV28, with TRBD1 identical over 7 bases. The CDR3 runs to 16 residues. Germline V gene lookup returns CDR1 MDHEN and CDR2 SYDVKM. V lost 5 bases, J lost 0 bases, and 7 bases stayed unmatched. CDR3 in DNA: TGTGCCAGCAGTCCCGGGACAGAAGCCTCTGGAAACACCATATATTTT. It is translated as CASSPGTEASGNTIYF.

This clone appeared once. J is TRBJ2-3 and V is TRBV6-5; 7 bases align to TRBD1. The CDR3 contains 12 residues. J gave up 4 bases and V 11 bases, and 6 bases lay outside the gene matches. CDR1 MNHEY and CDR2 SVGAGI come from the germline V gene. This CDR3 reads CALGQPPDTQYF. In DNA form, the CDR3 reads TGTGCCTTGGGACAGCCCCCAGATACGCAGTATTTT.

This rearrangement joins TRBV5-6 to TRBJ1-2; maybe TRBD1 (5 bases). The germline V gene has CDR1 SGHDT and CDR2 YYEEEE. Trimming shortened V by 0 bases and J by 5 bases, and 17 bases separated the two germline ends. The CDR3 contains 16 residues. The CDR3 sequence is CASSLGQGDSWYGYTF. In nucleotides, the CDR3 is TGTGCCAGCAGCTTGGGGCAGGGCGACTCCTGGTATGGCTACACCTTC.